What follows are 12 T cell receptor beta chains derived from one specimen sequenced in a study of blood T cell repertoires in COVID-19. Using immunoSEQ multiplex PCR, the repertoire was profiled, and TCRdb retains in-frame clones only, with some absent. The sample lists 130,000 or so clones, approximately 87% occurring once. Sequencing was done on a sample of peripheral blood. These receptors were taken from a man in his 70s with active COVID-19.

The J gene is TRBJ1-4, the V gene TRBV2; D is unclear. V lost 8 bases and J 6 bases, leaving 7 bases between the germline ends. The CDR3 length is 11 residues. Per the germline V gene, CDR1 is SNHLY and CDR2 is FYNNEI. CDR3 DNA: TGTGCCAGCGGGCAGGATGAAAAACTGTTTTTT. Its protein product is CASGQDEKLFF.

This clone was observed a handful of times. V gene TRBV7-2 combines with J gene TRBJ2-5; 7 bases match TRBD1. The CDR3 is 14 amino acids. J gave up 2 bases and V 3 bases, and 3 bases lay outside the gene matches. Germline V gene data show CDR1 as SGHTA and CDR2 as FQGNSA. The CDR3 region is CASSLQQGQETQYF. Written as DNA, the CDR3 is TGTGCCAGCAGCTTGCAACAGGGGCAAGAGACCCAGTACTTC.

The genes are TRBV4-3 and TRBJ2-7; 12 bases match TRBD2. This CDR3 is 17 amino acids long. Germline loops: CDR1 LGHNA, CDR2 YSLEER. V lost 0 bases and J lost 3; bases outside the gene matches: 6. CDR3 amino acids: CASSQDLLAGGYYEQYF. The CDR3 DNA is TGCGCCAGCAGCCAAGATTTGCTAGCGGGAGGGTACTACGAGCAGTACTTC.

The rearrangement joins TRBV9 to TRBJ2-7; 9 nucleotides match TRBD1. With 0 bases clipped from V and 5 bases from J, the junction kept 6 bases outside the gene matches. CDR1 and CDR2 (germline): SGDLS, YYNGEE. The length of the CDR3 is 15 residues. In DNA form, the CDR3 reads TGTGCCAGCAGCGTAGCCGGGACAGGGACCCACGAGCAGTACTTC. Protein sequence: CASSVAGTGTHEQYF. The full variable domain, completed using reference TRBV9 and TRBJ2-7, is DSGVTQTPKHLITATGQRVTLRCSPRSGDLSVYWYQQSLDQGLQFLIQYYNGEERAKGNILERFSAQQFPDLHSELNLSSLELGDSALYFCASSVAGTGTHEQYFGPGTRLTVT.

In this sample, this clone turned up once. The chain uses TRBV2 and TRBJ1-3, with a tentative D call TRBD1 (6 bases). V shed 8 bases and J shed 0 bases, with 17 bases lying between them. The CDR3 sequence is 16 residues long. The germline CDR1 and CDR2 sequences are SNHLY and FYNNEI. For the CDR3, the DNA is TGTGCCAGCCGACCGGACAGTACTCTCTCTGGAAACACCATATATTTT. Protein: CASRPDSTLSGNTIYF.

The chain carries TRBV4-1 and TRBJ2-7; 10 bases fit TRBD2. Germline assignment: CDR1 MGHRA and CDR2 YSYEKL. This CDR3 contains 14 residues. With 3 bases clipped from V and 4 bases from J, the junction kept 3 bases outside the gene matches. CDR3 protein: CASSQAAGGYEQYF. The CDR3 nucleotides read TGCGCCAGCAGCCAGGCAGCGGGGGGGTACGAGCAGTACTTC.

The chain links TRBV9 to TRBJ1-2; 8 bases agree with TRBD1. The germline gives CDR1 SGDLS, CDR2 YYNGEE. This CDR3 contains 18 residues. The J segment lost 0 bases and the V segment lost 3 bases, leaving 13 bases of the junction unmatched. CDR3 in DNA: TGTGCCAGCAGCGGGCCAGATGCCGGGACAGGCACTAACTATGGCTACACCTTC. Translated: CASSGPDAGTGTNYGYTF.

This chain links TRBV29-1 with TRBJ2-7, with 8 bases fitting TRBD2. The CDR3 totals 15 residues. J was trimmed by 3 bases and V by 4 bases; bases with no gene match: 11. Germline loops: CDR1 SQVTM, CDR2 ANQGSEA. CDR3 sequence (DNA): TGCAGCGTTGCCCCCCGACTAGCGCCACTCTACGAGCAGTACTTC. Protein product: CSVAPRLAPLYEQYF.

The chain combines TRBV29-1 with TRBJ1-1; D remains ambiguous. V was shortened by 7 bases and J by 0 bases, with 9 bases between the two germline ends. This CDR3 has 12 residues. In germline, CDR1 is SQVTM, CDR2 ANQGSEA. CDR3 region: CSALDLNTEAFF. The DNA of the CDR3 is TGCAGCGCCCTAGACCTGAACACTGAAGCTTTCTTT. Looking up the rest from reference TRBV29-1 and TRBJ1-1 gives the full variable domain: SAVISQKPSRDICQRGTSLTIQCQVDSQVTMMFWYRQQPGQSLTLIATANQGSEATYESGFVIDKFPISRPNLTFSTLTVSNMSPEDSSIYLCSALDLNTEAFFGQGTRLTVV.

The V and J genes are TRBV2 and TRBJ2-2, with D possibly TRBD1 on 7 matching bases. Germline V gene data show CDR1 as SNHLY and CDR2 as FYNNEI. The CDR3 runs to 14 residues. V lost 8 bases, J lost 5 bases, and 15 bases lay in between. CDR3: CASGRDSKTGELFF. CDR3 coding DNA: TGTGCCAGCGGGCGGGACAGCAAAACCGGGGAGCTGTTTTTT.

The chain carries TRBV30 and TRBJ2-4; D perhaps matches TRBD1 (6 bases). V lost 0 bases and J 1 base, leaving 13 bases between the germline ends. This CDR3 spans 16 amino acids. CDR1 and CDR2 from the germline V gene are GTSNPN and SVGIG (reference sequence). The CDR3 spells CAWSVLGQGAKNIQYF. CDR3 nucleotides: TGTGCCTGGAGTGTACTAGGCCAGGGGGCCAAAAACATTCAGTACTTC.

This chain links TRBV7-3 with TRBJ2-5, with 9 bases lining up with TRBD1. Germline V gene sequence: CDR1 SGHTA, CDR2 FQGTGA. The CDR3 sequence is 14 residues long. The trim removed 5 bases at V and 2 bases at J, leaving 3 bases unmatched. This CDR3 reads CASSPGQGQETQYF. The CDR3 nucleotides are TGTGCCAGCAGCCCGGGACAGGGTCAAGAGACCCAGTACTTC.